Listed below are T cell receptor beta chains from one sample, sequenced in a study of cytomegalovirus exposure and HLA in healthy donors. TCRdb's copy holds only in-frame clones and misses some; the assay was immunoSEQ multiplex PCR. Found here are about 90,000 clones, around 80% of them singletons; the top ten hold around 0.63%. Material for sequencing was PBMCs. The origin of the receptors is a man aged 30-40 years in good health and CMV-seronegative. The CDR3 runs from the conserved cysteine through the conserved F or W. The D gene is left open where the match is weak. Not every row has a clone size; where given, it reads once, few, many or a size class.

14 TRBJ1-1 TRBV7-3 . once CASSADRLNTEAFF TGTGCCAGCAGCGCAGACAGGCTGAACACTGAAGCTTTCTTT
15 TRBJ1-1 TRBV4-1 TRBD1 few CASSQVDRGRTEAFF TGCGCCAGCAGCCAAGTCGACAGGGGGCGGACTGAAGCTTTCTTT
16 TRBJ2-3 TRBV4-3 TRBD2 . CASSQDGAGGRDTQYF TGCGCCAGCAGCCAAGATGGGGCGGGGGGCCGGGATACGCAGTATTTT
15 TRBJ2-1 TRBV5-1 TRBD1 . CASSLGDRTPNEQFF TGCGCCAGCAGCTTGGGGGACAGGACTCCCAATGAGCAGTTCTTC
14 TRBJ1-1 TRBV19 TRBD1 . CASSTGQGRTEAFF TGTGCCAGTAGCACCGGACAGGGAAGGACTGAAGCTTTCTTT
16 TRBJ1-1 TRBV7-9 TRBD1 . CASSWGRQGIDTEAFF TGTGCCAGCAGCTGGGGGCGACAGGGGATAGACACTGAAGCTTTCTTT
13 TRBJ2-1 TRBV5-4 . . CASSLAGPNEQFF TGTGCCAGCAGCTTGGCTGGGCCCAATGAGCAGTTCTTC
14 TRBJ2-2 TRBV28 TRBD1 once CASLSGGNTGELFF TGTGCCAGCCTTTCAGGGGGCAACACCGGGGAGCTGTTTTTT
14 TRBJ2-7 TRBV5-1 TRBD1 few CASSTGTGAYEQYF TGCGCCAGCAGCACCGGGACAGGGGCCTACGAGCAGTACTTC
14 TRBJ2-2 TRBV5-1 . . CASSLQGGTGELFF TGCGCCAGCAGCTTACAGGGTGGCACCGGGGAGCTGTTTTTT
14 TRBJ2-3 TRBV5-4 . . CASSPGQNFYTQYF TGTGCCAGCAGCCCGGGACAAAATTTTTATACGCAGTATTTT
17 TRBJ2-3 TRBV7-2 . once CASSSPVREPFTDTQYF TGTGCCAGCAGCTCGCCCGTCAGGGAACCCTTCACAGATACGCAGTATTTT
16 TRBJ1-1 TRBV19 TRBD1 . CASSIGTGSYGTEAFF TGTGCCAGTAGTATAGGGACAGGGTCGTACGGCACTGAAGCTTTCTTT
16 TRBJ2-3 TRBV27 TRBD2 . CASSLSAGGPTDTQYF TGTGCCAGCAGTCTCTCAGCGGGAGGCCCCACAGATACGCAGTATTTT